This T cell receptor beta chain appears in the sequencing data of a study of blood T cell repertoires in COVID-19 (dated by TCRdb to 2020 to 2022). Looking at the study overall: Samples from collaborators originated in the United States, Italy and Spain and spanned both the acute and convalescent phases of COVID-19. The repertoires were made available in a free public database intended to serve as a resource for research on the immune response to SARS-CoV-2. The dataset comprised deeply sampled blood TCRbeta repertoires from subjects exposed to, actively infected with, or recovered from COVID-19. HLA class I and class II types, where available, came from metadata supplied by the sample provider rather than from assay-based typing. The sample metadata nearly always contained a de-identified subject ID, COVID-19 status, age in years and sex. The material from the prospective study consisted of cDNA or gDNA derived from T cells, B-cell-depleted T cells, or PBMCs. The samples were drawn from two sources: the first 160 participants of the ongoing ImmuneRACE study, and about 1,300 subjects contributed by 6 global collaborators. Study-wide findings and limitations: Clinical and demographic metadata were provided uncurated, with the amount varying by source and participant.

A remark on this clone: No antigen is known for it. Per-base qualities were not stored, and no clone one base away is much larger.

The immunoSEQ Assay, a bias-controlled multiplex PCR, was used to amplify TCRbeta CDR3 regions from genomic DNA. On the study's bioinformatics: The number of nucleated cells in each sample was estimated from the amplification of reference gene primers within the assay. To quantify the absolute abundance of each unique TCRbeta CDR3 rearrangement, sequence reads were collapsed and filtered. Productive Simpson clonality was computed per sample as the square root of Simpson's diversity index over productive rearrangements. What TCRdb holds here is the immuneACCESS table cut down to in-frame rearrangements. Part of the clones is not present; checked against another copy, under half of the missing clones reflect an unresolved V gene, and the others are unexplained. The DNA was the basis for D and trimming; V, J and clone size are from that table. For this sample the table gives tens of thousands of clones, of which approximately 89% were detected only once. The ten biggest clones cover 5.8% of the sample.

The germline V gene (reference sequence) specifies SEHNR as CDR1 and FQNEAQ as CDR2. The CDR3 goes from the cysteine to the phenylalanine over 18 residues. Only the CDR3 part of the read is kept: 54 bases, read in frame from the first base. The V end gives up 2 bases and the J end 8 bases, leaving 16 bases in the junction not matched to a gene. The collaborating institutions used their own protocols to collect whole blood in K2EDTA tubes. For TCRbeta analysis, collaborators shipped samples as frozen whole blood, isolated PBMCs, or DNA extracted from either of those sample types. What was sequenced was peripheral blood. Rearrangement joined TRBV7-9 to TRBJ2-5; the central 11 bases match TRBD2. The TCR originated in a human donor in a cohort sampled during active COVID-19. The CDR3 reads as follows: CASSLPTGLADPRETQYF. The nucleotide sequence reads TGTGCCAGCAGCTTACCGACGGGACTAGCGGACCCAAGAGAAACCCAGTACTTC. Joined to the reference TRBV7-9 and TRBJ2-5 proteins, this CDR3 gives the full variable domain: DTGVSQNPRHKITKRGQNVTFRCDPISEHNRLYWYRQTLGQGPEFLTYFQNEAQLEKSRLLSDRFSAERPKGSFSTLEIQRTEQGDSAMYLCASSLPTGLADPRETQYFGPGTRLLVL.